One sample yielded the 21 T cell receptor beta chains listed below, sequenced in a study of blood T cell repertoires in COVID-19. Clones were read by immunoSEQ multiplex PCR, and TCRdb kept only the in-frame ones, dropping some. Here the sample spans about 350,000 clones, about 88% being singletons. Sequenced material: peripheral blood. The receptors stem from a woman in her 70s with COVID-19, enrolled during active disease.

CDR3 in amino acids: CASSPRDRSYNEQFF. The CDR3 bases are TGTGCCAGCAGCCCCCGGGACAGGTCCTACAATGAGCAGTTCTTC. J is TRBJ2-1 and V is TRBV7-9; 8 nucleotides align to TRBD1. V dropped 5 bases and J dropped 1; count of bases not matched to a gene: 4. CDR3 length: 15 amino acids. The germline gives CDR1 SEHNR, CDR2 FQNEAQ (reference sequence).

The genes are TRBV18 and TRBJ2-7; 10 positions agree with TRBD2. The germline V gene has CDR1 KGHSH and CDR2 LQKENI. This CDR3 region has 16 residues. Unmatched junction bases numbered 10, after V lost 3 bases and J lost 5 bases. Written as DNA, the CDR3 is TGTGCCAGCTCACCGATAAGCGGGGGGGCTAAGAACGAGCAGTACTTC. This translates into CASSPISGGAKNEQYF.

This clone occurred once. The rearrangement joins TRBV6-6 to TRBJ1-5, with D hard to call. The CDR3 is 14 residues long. CDR1 is MNHNY and CDR2 is SVGAGI in the germline V gene (reference sequence). Trimming removed 6 bases at V and 3 bases at J, with 12 bases between. The CDR3 region is CASSPGETNQPQHF. CDR3 bases: TGTGCCAGCAGCCCAGGCGAAACCAATCAGCCCCAGCATTTT.

This clone was observed a handful of times. The V and J genes are TRBV5-6 and TRBJ1-1, with 9 bases matching TRBD1. This CDR3 contains 17 residues. Germline CDR1 reads SGHDT; CDR2 reads YYEEEE. J gave up 5 bases and V 0 bases, and 11 bases lay outside the gene matches. The CDR3: CASSLVGQGIVETEAFF. The CDR3 DNA reads TGTGCCAGCAGCTTGGTAGGACAGGGGATTGTGGAAACTGAAGCTTTCTTT.

The genes are TRBV18 and TRBJ1-5; D unclear. V dropped 1 base and J dropped 4 bases, with 5 bases sitting between them. Germline-derived CDR1 and CDR2 are KGHSH and LQKENI. This CDR3 comprises 13 residues. The CDR3 nucleotides read TGTGCCAGCTCACCACAGCAAAATCAGCCCCAGCATTTT. The encoded protein is CASSPQQNQPQHF.

The V gene is TRBV5-1, the J gene TRBJ2-7; TRBD2 is a possible D gene (6 bases). The CDR3 consists of 16 residues. V was cut by 4 bases and J by 2 bases, with 19 bases left in between. Germline lookup yields CDR1 SGHRS and CDR2 YFSETQ. The CDR3 DNA reads as TGCGCCAGCAGCCCCGCCGGGACTGGGGTTACCTACGAGCAGTACTTC. Protein product: CASSPAGTGVTYEQYF.

The chain employs TRBV6-1 and TRBJ1-6; 7 bases align to TRBD1. Trimming removed 2 bases from V and 9 bases from J; junction bases left unmatched: 4. The CDR3 contains 14 residues. Looked up from germline, CDR1 is MNHNS and CDR2 is SASEGT. For the CDR3, the DNA is TGTGCCAGCAGTGAACAGGGGGTGAGTTCACCCCTCCACTTT. It specifies CASSEQGVSSPLHF.

This clone was found many times. The V call is TRBV7-2, the J call TRBJ2-7, with 11 bases aligning to TRBD2. From germline, CDR1 is SGHTA and CDR2 FQGNSA. This CDR3 comprises 15 residues. After removal of 3 bases from V and 3 bases from J, the junction contained 4 bases not matched to a gene. The chain's CDR3 is CASSLTSGDGYEQYF. For the CDR3, the DNA is TGTGCCAGCAGCTTGACTAGCGGGGATGGCTACGAGCAGTACTTC.

The V gene is TRBV7-9, the J gene TRBJ1-2; 8 bases agree with TRBD1. The CDR3 sequence is 16 residues long. V was pared by 5 bases and J by 0 bases, with 8 bases of the junction left unmatched. The germline CDR1 and CDR2 sequences are SEHNR and FQNEAQ (reference sequence). The CDR3 reads CASSPPGRGPNYGYTF. The CDR3 DNA follows: TGTGCCAGCAGCCCTCCGGGCAGGGGGCCTAACTATGGCTACACCTTC.

The J gene is TRBJ1-2, the V gene TRBV27; TRBD1 matches at 11 bases. The junction had 15 bases not matched to a gene; V was cut back by 5 bases and J by 7 bases. The CDR3 contains 17 residues. The V gene's germline CDR1 is MNHEY and CDR2 SMNVEV (reference sequence). CDR3 in amino acids: CASSPRTGTGGISGYTF. CDR3 nucleotides: TGTGCCAGCAGTCCGCGCACCGGGACAGGGGGAATATCTGGCTACACCTTC.

V and J are TRBV6-6 and TRBJ1-2, with D possibly matching TRBD1 (5 bases). Germline-derived CDR1 and CDR2 are MNHNY and SVGAGI (reference sequence). The CDR3 has 14 residues. V gave up 0 bases and J gave up 8 bases, with 13 bases separating them. The CDR3 is CASSYSGGEGGYTF. For the CDR3, the DNA is TGTGCCAGCAGTTACTCGGGGGGGGAGGGAGGCTACACCTTC.

The chain joins TRBV12-3 or TRBV12-4 to TRBJ1-1; D is unclear. The CDR3 has 12 residues. The ends were cut back, 3 bases at V and 6 bases at J, with 8 bases in the middle. CDR3: CASSFGKSEAFF. The DNA of the CDR3 is TGTGCCAGCAGTTTCGGGAAATCTGAAGCTTTCTTT.

The chain has TRBV9 and TRBJ2-7; 11 nucleotides align to TRBD1. With V trimmed by 4 bases and J by 7 bases, 7 bases remained unmatched. The CDR3 is made up of 14 amino acids. Germline loops: CDR1 SGDLS, CDR2 YYNGEE. CDR3 amino acids: CASSTGQGAREQYF. The CDR3 nucleotides read TGTGCCAGCAGCACAGGACAGGGGGCGCGTGAGCAGTACTTC.

This chain uses TRBV7-9 with TRBJ2-7; D is possibly TRBD2 (6 bases). Germline loops: CDR1 SEHNR, CDR2 FQNEAQ (reference sequence). V was cut by 1 base and J by 0 bases, with 7 bases left in between. CDR3 length equals 14 residues. The CDR3 sequence is CASSLGDFSYEQYF. The CDR3, as DNA: TGTGCCAGCAGCTTAGGGGACTTCTCCTACGAGCAGTACTTC. Full variable domain (rest looked up from reference TRBV7-9 and TRBJ2-7): DTGVSQNPRHKITKRGQNVTFRCDPISEHNRLYWYRQTLGQGPEFLTYFQNEAQLEKSRLLSDRFSAERPKGSFSTLEIQRTEQGDSAMYLCASSLGDFSYEQYFGPGTRLTVT.

The CDR3 DNA reads as TGTGCCAGCAGCTTGGTCGGAGGGCGCGGTACTAATGAAAAACTGTTTTTT. Protein: CASSLVGGRGTNEKLFF. This chain links TRBV5-8 with TRBJ1-4; D remains ambiguous. The CDR3 has 17 amino acids. V dropped 0 bases and J dropped 2 bases, with 14 bases sitting between them. CDR1 and CDR2 from the germline V gene are SGHTS and YDEGEE. Filled out from reference TRBV5-8 and TRBJ1-4, the complete variable domain reads EAGVTQSPTHLIKTRGQQATLRCSPISGHTSVYWYQQALGLGLQFLLWYDEGEERNRGNFPPRFSGRQFPNYSSELNVNALELEDSALYLCASSLVGGRGTNEKLFFGSGTQLSVL.

J is TRBJ2-7 and V is TRBV15; D gene unclear. V lost 1 base and J lost 3, with 7 bases in between. Germline CDR1 is LNHNV and CDR2 is YYDKDF (reference sequence). The CDR3 runs 13 residues. CDR3 in DNA: TGTGCCACCAGCAGAGTTGTCGGCTACGAGCAGTACTTC. This sequence encodes CATSRVVGYEQYF.

The V and J genes are TRBV7-2 and TRBJ1-2; D might be TRBD1 (6 bases). This CDR3 has 16 amino acids. Trimming took 2 bases from V and 4 from J, leaving 17 bases between them. CDR1 and CDR2 (germline): SGHTA, FQGNSA. CDR3 in DNA: TGTGCCAGCAGCTTACAAAGACAGGCAGAGATCTATGGCTACACCTTC. Amino acids: CASSLQRQAEIYGYTF.

The genes are TRBV9 and TRBJ2-1; 8 nucleotides agree with TRBD2. V trimming: 3 bases; J trimming: 1 base; junction bases outside the gene matches: 3. The CDR3 covers 15 residues. Looked up from germline, CDR1 is SGDLS and CDR2 is YYNGEE. CDR3 protein: CASSAGGRSYNEQFF. The CDR3 bases are TGTGCCAGCAGCGCGGGGGGGCGATCCTACAATGAGCAGTTCTTC.

As DNA, the CDR3 is TGTGCCAGCAGTGTATCCGGAGGGACAGATACGCAGTATTTT. The encoded protein is CASSVSGGTDTQYF. This sequence joins TRBV6-4 and TRBJ2-3; perhaps TRBD2 as D (6 bases). Germline V gene lookup returns CDR1 MRHNA and CDR2 SNTAGT. There are 14 residues in the CDR3. Trimming removed 4 bases from V and 3 bases from J, with 11 bases in between.

V is TRBV21-1 and J is TRBJ2-3; the table's D call, TRBD1, has no DNA check behind it. TRBV21-1 is classified as a pseudogene. The CDR3 is 16 residues long. This CDR3 is CASSYRGWGLWDTQYF. The CDR3 DNA follows: TGTGCCAGCAGCTACAGGGGATGGGGTTTATGGGATACGCAGTATTTT.

This clone was found a few times. This sequence joins TRBV5-1 and TRBJ2-7; D call uncertain. CDR1 and CDR2 from the germline V gene are SGHRS and YFSETQ. The CDR3 is 11 residues long. The V end was cut by 0 bases, the J end by 5 bases, with 3 bases between. CDR3 DNA sequence: TGCGCCAGCAGCTTGGGGCACGAGCAGTACTTC. Protein: CASSLGHEQYF.